This T cell receptor beta chain stems from a study of circulating CD8 cells and anti-PD-1 response in melanoma. Study at large: About 45% of the 13 patients had prior targeted therapy or immunotherapy; seven did not.

TCR libraries were prepared from approximately 15 ng of total RNA with the QIAseq Immune Repertoire TCR panel. TCRdb passed the reads through MiXCR, listing each CDR3 protein once. The repertoire has over a thousand distinct CDR3 sequences, approximately 6% of them found once; the top ten carry 11%. Looked up from germline, CDR1 is MDHEN and CDR2 is SYDVKM. This CDR3 is built from 13 residues. J was trimmed by 5 bases and V by 8 bases; bases with no gene match: 9. By share, this clonotype counts as medium-sized. Its antigen is currently unknown. Study-level points and caveats: Clonotype sharing was highest between DPOS and TIGIT subsets.

Sorting of live CD3+CD8+TCRalphabeta+ cells by PD-1 and/or TIGIT gave four subsets. The genes are TRBV28 and TRBJ2-7; 7 nucleotides align to TRBD1. The receptor's source is a human donor with melanoma. Source: CD8+ T cells from PBMCs, taken at baseline or after one month of anti-PD-1 therapy (not recorded which). The CDR3 nucleotides are TGTGCCAGCGGGGCACAGGGGTTCGACGAGCAGTACTTC. It is translated as CASGAQGFDEQYF.